This T cell receptor (beta chain) is from a study of shared clonotypes between healthy human individuals. General study results and limits: Naive subsets tended to show greater estimated richness than memory subsets.

The V gene's germline CDR1 is SGHVS and CDR2 FNYEAQ. The CDR3 is made up of 13 amino acids. V lost 0 bases to trimming and J lost 6 bases, with 5 bases between them. For sorted subsets, approximately 180 ng DNA per replicate equaled about 31,000 T cell genomes. The data were produced by immunoSEQ multiplex PCR, yet TCRdb's version contains in-frame clones alone and is incomplete. Here the sample spans about 300,000 clones, around 72% being singletons. All participating donors were Caucasian adults from Nashville, Tennessee. A CD45RA+ naive subset and a CD45RA-negative memory subset were split from CD4+ cells. Turning to this clone: Its antigen is as yet unknown.

Specimen: memory CD4+ T cells sorted from blood. Regarding subset: CD45RA-negative fraction. The V gene is TRBV7-6, the J gene TRBJ2-2; D ambiguous. The sequence was obtained from a man in his thirties or forties in good health. As DNA, the CDR3 is TGTGCCAGCAGCTTAGCCCTTGCCGGGGAGCTGTTTTTT. Translated, it gives CASSLALAGELFF.